The TCR beta chain under discussion was sequenced for a study of human T cells and chemical hapten exposure. About the research overall: Alopecia areata, totalis or universalis affected patients who were mostly female.

Study-wide results and limits: Large CDR3 similarity clusters arose significantly more often from expanded TCRs than from controls. Sensitization with DPC brought no change to TCRs above 1 in 1000 in frequency.

Comment on this clonotype: The antigen is not known.

Original analysis: Sample-level TCR yields exhibited a median of approximately 96,000, with a range of roughly 20,000 to 700,000. TCRdb re-called the RACE reads through MiXCR, storing one row per CDR3 protein. None of the V and J calls come from the authors' own analysis; TCRdb made them. Among 79,000 or so distinct CDR3 sequences listed, 25% to 40% were seen once. The ends were cut back, 0 bases at V and 14 bases at J, with 11 bases in the middle. This CDR3 has 12 residues. Germline loops: CDR1 DFQATT, CDR2 SNEGSKA (reference sequence). Time point here: patch test 1, 2 weeks after DPC sensitization. Treatment specified: therapeutic diphenylcyclopropenone sensitization with weekly scalp DPC.

The receptor comes from a man aged 35 to 55 with alopecia areata. Some clones in this sample may be carry-over from other donors' samples. The V call is TRBV20-1, the J call TRBJ1-6; D ambiguous. The material was whole blood, obtained in connection with sensitization to the hapten diphenylcyclopropenone (DPC). CDR3 in DNA: TGCAGTGCTAGAGATCTACGGCAGTCCCTCCACTTT. Translation: CSARDLRQSLHF.